Below, 7 T cell receptor beta chains from the same sample are listed, as sequenced in a study of T cell repertoires in cytomegalovirus infection. Using its own MiXCR run on the reads, TCRdb lists one record per CDR3 protein. The table has about half a million distinct CDR3 sequences, about 42% seen once. These receptors are not linked to any known antigen. The sequenced sample was cultured PBMCs, obtained from culture after CMV antigen stimulation. Receptor source: a human donor in good health (CMV status not recorded). Some clones in this sample may be carry-over from other donors' samples.

A single count supports this clonotype. The rearrangement uses TRBV9 and TRBJ1-4, with D possibly matching TRBD1 (5 bases). CDR1 and CDR2 (germline): SGDLS, YYNGEE. The V end was cut by 0 bases, the J end by 11 bases, with 11 bases between. The CDR3 is made up of 13 amino acids. This CDR3 is CASSVVDGGKLFF. CDR3 in DNA: TGTGCCAGCAGCGTAGTGGACGGGGGGAAACTGTTTTTT.

The V call is TRBV10-3, the J call TRBJ2-5; 10 bases match TRBD2. This CDR3 spans 17 amino acids. The trim removed 3 bases at V and 4 bases at J, leaving 11 bases unmatched. From germline, CDR1 is ENHRY and CDR2 SYGVKD. DNA of the CDR3: TGTGCCATCAGTGAAAGGAGCGGGGGGGCCGGGAGAGAGACCCAGTACTTC. It encodes CAISERSGGAGRETQYF.

The CDR3 loop is CASSEVHSYNEQFF. As DNA, the CDR3 is TGTGCCAGCTCTGAAGTTCATTCCTACAATGAGCAGTTCTTC. J is TRBJ2-1 and V is TRBV6-4, with D unclear. Looked up from germline, CDR1 is MRHNA and CDR2 is SNTAGT. This CDR3 comprises 14 residues. The V gene lost 8 bases and the J gene lost 1 base, with 12 bases spanning the gap.

The chain joins TRBV5-4 to TRBJ2-5, with 8 bases fitting TRBD1. This CDR3 comprises 12 residues. The germline V gene has CDR1 SGHNT and CDR2 YYREEE (reference sequence). Trimming cost V 4 bases and J 5 bases; bases outside gene matches: 1. The CDR3 sequence: CASSNRGETQYF. CDR3 nucleotides: TGTGCCAGCAGCAACAGGGGGGAGACCCAGTACTTC.

This clonotype was observed many times. This rearrangement joins TRBV7-2 to TRBJ1-5; D unresolved. The CDR3 contains 14 residues. Germline CDR1 SGHTA, CDR2 FQGNSA. Trimming took 2 bases from V and 4 from J, leaving 9 bases between them. CDR3 region: CASSLFGRNQPQHF. DNA for the CDR3: TGTGCCAGCAGCTTATTTGGCAGAAATCAGCCCCAGCATTTT.

This clonotype was counted many times. The chain is built from TRBV7-8 and TRBJ1-5; D is unclear. Between the trimmed V and J ends, which lost 5 bases and 1 base, there was a span of 9 bases. CDR3 length: 14 residues. Germline lookup yields CDR1 SGHVS and CDR2 FQNEAQ. The CDR3 region is CASSPTRSNQPQHF. The CDR3 coding sequence is TGTGCCAGCAGCCCGACAAGGAGCAATCAGCCCCAGCATTTT.

This chain links TRBV7-6 with TRBJ2-7; 8 nucleotides line up with TRBD2. After removal of 5 bases from V and 6 bases from J, the junction contained 12 bases not matched to a gene. This CDR3 is built from 15 residues. In germline, CDR1 is SGHVS, CDR2 FNYEAQ. The CDR3 protein is CASSQLARGGGEQYF. The CDR3 DNA follows: TGTGCCAGCAGCCAACTCGCCCGGGGGGGGGGCGAGCAGTACTTC. The whole variable domain, remainder taken from reference TRBV7-6 and TRBJ2-7, is GAGVSQSPRYKVTKRGQDVALRCDPISGHVSLYWYRQALGQGPEFLTYFNYEAQQDKSGLPNDRFSAERPEGSISTLTIQRTEQRDSAMYRCASSQLARGGGEQYFGPGTRLTVT.